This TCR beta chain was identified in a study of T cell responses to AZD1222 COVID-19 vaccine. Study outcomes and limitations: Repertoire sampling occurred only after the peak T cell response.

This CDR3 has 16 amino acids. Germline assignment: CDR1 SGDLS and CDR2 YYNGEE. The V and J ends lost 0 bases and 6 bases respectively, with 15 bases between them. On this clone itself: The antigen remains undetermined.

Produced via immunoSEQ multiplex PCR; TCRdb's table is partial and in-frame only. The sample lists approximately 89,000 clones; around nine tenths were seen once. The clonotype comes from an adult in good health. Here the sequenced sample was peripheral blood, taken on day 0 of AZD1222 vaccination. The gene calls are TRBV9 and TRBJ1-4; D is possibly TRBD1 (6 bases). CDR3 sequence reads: CASSVGHKGGYEKLFF. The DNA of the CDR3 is TGTGCCAGCAGCGTAGGGCACAAAGGGGGTTATGAAAAACTGTTTTTT.